This T cell receptor (beta chain) was retrieved from a study of Ad26.COV2.S vaccination and SARS-CoV-2 variants. The wider study: By the intramuscular route, Ad26.COV2.S was given once, or twice 56 days apart. Study-level points and caveats: Responses of T cells in total may have been underestimated by the TCR breadth and depth analyses.

Treatment specified: around 19 received Ad26.COV2.S at low or high dose, single or two shots; about 5 received placebo; per-sample allocation not given. At day 63 after the first vaccine or placebo injection, samples were drawn. Worth noting for this clone: Antigen specificity is unknown.

TCRdb's copy holds only in-frame clones and misses some; the assay was immunoSEQ multiplex PCR. The sample includes 200,000 to 250,000 clones, more than 75% of them seen just once. This CDR3 region has 15 residues. V was trimmed by 4 bases and J by 0 bases, leaving 12 bases between them. Germline CDR1 reads SGHRS; CDR2 reads YFSETQ. The J gene is TRBJ2-3, the V gene TRBV5-1; D is perhaps TRBD1 (6 bases). The receptor was derived from a person aged 18-60 years who received the Ad26.COV2.S COVID-19 vaccine or a placebo. This specimen consisted of peripheral blood, obtained in a trial of Ad26.COV2.S vaccine versus placebo. For the CDR3, the DNA is TGCGCCAGCAGCCCACAGGGATCTAGCACAGATACGCAGTATTTT. Protein: CASSPQGSSTDTQYF.